The 12 T cell receptor beta chains in this list originate from one sample, sequenced in a study of OX40 agonist ivuxolimab in advanced cancers. Repertoires were generated with immunoSEQ multiplex PCR, while TCRdb's copy carries only in-frame clones and drops some. The sample contains about 72,000 clones, about 88% of which appear only once. Material: CD4+ or CD8+ T cells sorted from blood, obtained in a trial of the OX40 agonist ivuxolimab. The source is an adult with an advanced solid tumor such as melanoma, head and neck, liver or kidney cancer.

The genes are TRBV10-3 and TRBJ2-1; a weak D match, TRBD2 (5 bases). CDR3 size: 16 residues. In germline, CDR1 is ENHRY, CDR2 SYGVKD. V was cut by 2 bases and J by 5 bases, with 16 bases left in between. In DNA form, the CDR3 reads TGTGCCATCAGTGAGGGTTCGGCTAGCTCTCACAATGAGCAGTTCTTC. Translated: CAISEGSASSHNEQFF.

This sequence joins TRBV28 and TRBJ2-7; D is unresolved. V lost 2 bases and J lost 2, with 10 bases in between. The germline V gene has CDR1 MDHEN and CDR2 SYDVKM. The CDR3 is 14 residues long. CDR3 nucleotide sequence: TGTGCCAGCAGTTTAACTGGCTTCCCCTACGAGCAGTACTTC. Amino acid sequence: CASSLTGFPYEQYF.

There are a few counts of this clone. V usage is TRBV25-1 and J usage is TRBJ2-7; possible D gene TRBD2, 7 bases. Germline V gene sequence: CDR1 MGHDK, CDR2 SYGVNS. This CDR3 spans 15 amino acids. V was trimmed by 4 bases and J by 6 bases, leaving 19 bases between them. The CDR3 loop is CASSGGLADRLEQYF. CDR3 DNA sequence: TGTGCCAGCAGTGGGGGGCTAGCGGACCGCCTCGAGCAGTACTTC.

This clone was counted between two and nine times. The V call is TRBV19, the J call TRBJ1-4; D uncertain. Germline values: CDR1 LNHDA, CDR2 SQIVND (reference sequence). Trimming cost V 6 bases and J 7 bases, with 12 bases left between them. The CDR3 has 13 residues. This CDR3 is CASRRADLEKLFF. The CDR3 DNA reads as TGTGCCAGTAGAAGGGCTGACCTTGAAAAACTGTTTTTT. Supplemented by reference TRBV19 and TRBJ1-4, the full variable domain reads DGGITQSPKYLFRKEGQNVTLSCEQNLNHDAMYWYRQDPGQGLRLIYYSQIVNDFQKGDIAEGYSVSREKKESFPLTVTSAQKNPTAFYLCASRRADLEKLFFGSGTQLSVL.

The rearrangement joins TRBV4-1 to TRBJ1-1; D call uncertain. This CDR3 is 13 amino acids long. CDR1 is MGHRA and CDR2 is YSYEKL in the germline V gene. The V gene lost 0 bases and the J gene lost 6 bases, with 8 bases spanning the gap. CDR3: CASSQDWLAEAFF. CDR3 bases: TGCGCCAGCAGCCAAGACTGGTTGGCTGAAGCTTTCTTT.

This clone was detected only once. This rearrangement joins TRBV23-1 to TRBJ2-4; tentatively, D is TRBD1 (5 bases). TRBV23-1 is classed as an ORF, of uncertain function. The germline V and J ends were trimmed by 6 bases and 0 bases, with 36 bases remaining between them. The CDR3 is made up of 23 amino acids. CDR3 sequence (DNA): TGCGCCAGCAGGCGCAGGGTATCCCTCACCGAGCCCTCGAAGCCTCTAGCCAAAAACATTCAGTACTTC. It specifies CASRRRVSLTEPSKPLAKNIQYF.

The chain couples TRBV18 to TRBJ1-2, with D perhaps TRBD1 (5 bases). From germline, CDR1 is KGHSH and CDR2 LQKENI. CDR3 size: 14 residues. Trimming removed 3 bases from V and 3 bases from J, with 11 bases in between. The CDR3 DNA follows: TGTGCCAGCTCACCGGAAGGGGCAGACTATGGCTACACCTTC. As protein: CASSPEGADYGYTF.

The gene calls are TRBV5-1 and TRBJ2-1; 13 bases fit TRBD2. Germline V gives CDR1 SGHRS, CDR2 YFSETQ. This CDR3 contains 17 residues. V lost 2 bases and J lost 7; bases outside the gene matches: 9. CDR3 sequence reads: CASSFIGTSGTLNEQFF. For the CDR3, the DNA is TGCGCCAGCAGCTTTATCGGGACTAGCGGGACCCTTAATGAGCAGTTCTTC.

This chain uses TRBV18 with TRBJ1-3; D remains unclear. The CDR3 has 16 amino acids. Deletions cut 2 bases from V and 3 bases from J, with 14 bases between. Germline V gene data show CDR1 as KGHSH and CDR2 as LQKENI. Written as DNA, the CDR3 is TGTGCCAGCTCACCAAAGATGTTGGGAGATGGAAACACCATATATTTT. Translated: CASSPKMLGDGNTIYF.

This clone was seen just once. The genes are TRBV4-3 and TRBJ1-1, with D hard to call. CDR3 length: 13 amino acids. V lost 5 bases, J lost 4 bases, and 11 bases lay in between. The germline V gene has CDR1 LGHNA and CDR2 YSLEER. The CDR3 protein is CASSEGRGTEAFF. The DNA of the CDR3 is TGCGCCAGCAGCGAGGGCCGGGGCACTGAAGCTTTCTTT.

This chain joins TRBV2 and TRBJ2-2, with TRBD2 identical over 9 bases. The CDR3 runs to 15 residues. V shed 5 bases and J 3 bases; nucleotides not matched to a gene: 4. The germline gives CDR1 SNHLY, CDR2 FYNNEI. The CDR3 DNA follows: TGTGCCAGCAGTTCTAGCGGGACCTACACCGGGGAGCTGTTTTTT. The encoded protein is CASSSSGTYTGELFF.

The rearrangement uses TRBV29-1 and TRBJ2-2, with D possibly being TRBD1 (6 bases). V was pared by 6 bases and J by 2 bases, with 13 bases between. The CDR3 extends over 14 amino acids. Per the germline V gene, CDR1 is SQVTM and CDR2 is ANQGSEA. The CDR3 sequence: CSVGQTSNTGELFF. In DNA, the CDR3 is TGCAGCGTCGGACAGACTTCTAACACCGGGGAGCTGTTTTTT.